The TCR beta chain under discussion was sequenced for a study of T cell responses to AZD1222 COVID-19 vaccine. Study-wide context: Pooled together were second doses at about 4 or about 12 weeks.

As concerns this clone: Its antigen is not known.

Overall study findings and caveats: Rises in breadth and depth of Spike-specific TCRs came after two AZD1222 doses. Females outnumbered males among donors, who were mostly white British; clonal diversity was possibly underestimated.

The germline V and J ends were trimmed by 8 bases and 7 bases, with 17 bases remaining between them. The CDR3 spans 13 residues. Per the germline V gene, CDR1 is LGHDT and CDR2 is YNNKEL (reference sequence). Clones were sequenced by immunoSEQ multiplex PCR, and TCRdb holds only the in-frame ones, with some missing. The sample contains some 120,000 clones, around 92% of which appear only once. The TCR was taken from an adult in good health. J is TRBJ2-5 and V is TRBV3-1 (or the pseudogene TRBV3-2); possible D gene TRBD1, 6 bases. Specimen: peripheral blood, collected on day 0 of AZD1222 vaccination. CDR3 nucleotide sequence: TGTGCCAGCCTCCAGACAGGCCTGGGGACCCAGTACTTC. Translating it yields CASLQTGLGTQYF.